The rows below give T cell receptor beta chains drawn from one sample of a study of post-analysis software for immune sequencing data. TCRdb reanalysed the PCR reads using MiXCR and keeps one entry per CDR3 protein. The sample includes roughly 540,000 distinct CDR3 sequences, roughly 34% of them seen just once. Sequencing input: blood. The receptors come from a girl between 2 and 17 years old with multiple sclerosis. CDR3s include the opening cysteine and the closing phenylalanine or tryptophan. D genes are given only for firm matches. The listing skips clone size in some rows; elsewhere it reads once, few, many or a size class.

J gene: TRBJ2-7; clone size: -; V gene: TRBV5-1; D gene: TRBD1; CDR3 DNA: TGCGCCAGCAGTCGGATGGGACAGAGCTCCTACGAGCAGTACTTC; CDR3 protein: CASSRMGQSSYEQYF
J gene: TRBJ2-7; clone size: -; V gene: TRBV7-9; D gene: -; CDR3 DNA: TGTGCCAGCAGCTTAGTCCAATTATACGAGCAGTACTTC; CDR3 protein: CASSLVQLYEQYF
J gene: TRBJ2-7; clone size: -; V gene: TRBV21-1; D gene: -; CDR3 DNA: TGTGCCAGCAGCAAAGTCATTCGAATCCACGAGCAGTACTTC; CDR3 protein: CASSKVIRIHEQYF
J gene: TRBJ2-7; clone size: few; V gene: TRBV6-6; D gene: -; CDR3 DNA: TGTGCCAGCAGTTACTCGTGGGTTGACGAGCAGTACTTC; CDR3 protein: CASSYSWVDEQYF
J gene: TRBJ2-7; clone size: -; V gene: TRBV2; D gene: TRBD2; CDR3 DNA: TGTGCCAGCGTTGAACTAGCGGGGGACTACGAGCAGTACTTC; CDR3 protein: CASVELAGDYEQYF
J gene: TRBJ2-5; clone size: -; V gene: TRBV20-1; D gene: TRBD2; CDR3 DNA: TGCAGTGCTAGGGGACATGATCGGGGGGGCGATGAGCAGTACTTC; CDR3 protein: CSARGHDRGGDEQYF
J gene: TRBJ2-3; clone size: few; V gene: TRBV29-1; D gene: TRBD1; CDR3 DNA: TGCAGCGTTGCGGGGACAGAAGATGGTACAGATACGCAGTATTTT; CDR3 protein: CSVAGTEDGTDTQYF
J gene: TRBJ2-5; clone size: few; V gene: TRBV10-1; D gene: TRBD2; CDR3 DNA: TGCGCCAGCAGTGAGTCAGGACTAGAGGAGACCCAGTACTTC; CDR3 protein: CASSESGLEETQYF
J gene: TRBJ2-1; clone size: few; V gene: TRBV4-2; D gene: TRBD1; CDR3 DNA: TGTGCCAGCAGCCAAGATCCCAGGGGGCAATACAATGAGCAGTTCTTC; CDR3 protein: CASSQDPRGQYNEQFF
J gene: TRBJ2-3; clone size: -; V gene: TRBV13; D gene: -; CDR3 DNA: TGTGCCAGTCCTACTAGATTAGAAACAGATACGCAGTATTTT; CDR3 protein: CASPTRLETDTQYF
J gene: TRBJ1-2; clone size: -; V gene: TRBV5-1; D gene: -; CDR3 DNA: TGCGCCAGCAGCTTGGTCCAGGAACCTAACTATGGCTACACCTTC; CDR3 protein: CASSLVQEPNYGYTF
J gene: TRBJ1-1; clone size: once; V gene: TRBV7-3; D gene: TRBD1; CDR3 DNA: TGTGCCAGCAGCAAAACAGGGGGCGGCACTGAAGCTTTCTTT; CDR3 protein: CASSKTGGGTEAFF
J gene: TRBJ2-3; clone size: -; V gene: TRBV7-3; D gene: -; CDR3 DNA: TGTGCCAGCAGCTTAATAGGGTACAGTGGGGGCACAGATACGCAGTATTTT; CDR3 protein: CASSLIGYSGGTDTQYF
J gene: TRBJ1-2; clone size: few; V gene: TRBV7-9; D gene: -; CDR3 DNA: TGTGCCAGCAGCTTAGAGACAAATTTTGGCTACACCTTC; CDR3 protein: CASSLETNFGYTF
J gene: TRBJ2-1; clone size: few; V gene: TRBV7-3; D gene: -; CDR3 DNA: TGTGCCAGCAGCTTAACACGGGGAGGGGGCAATGAGCAGTTCTTC; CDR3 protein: CASSLTRGGGNEQFF
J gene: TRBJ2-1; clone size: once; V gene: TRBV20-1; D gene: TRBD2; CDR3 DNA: TGCAGTGCTAGTGGCGCTAGCGGGGGGGCCTACAATGAGCAGTTCTTC; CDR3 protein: CSASGASGGAYNEQFF
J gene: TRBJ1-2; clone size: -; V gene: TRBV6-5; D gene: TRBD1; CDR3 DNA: TGTGCCAGCAGTTTGGGACAGGGTAACGACTATGGCTACACCTTC; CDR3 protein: CASSLGQGNDYGYTF
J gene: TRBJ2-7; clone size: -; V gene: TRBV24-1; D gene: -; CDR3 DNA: TGTGCCACCAGTGGGCCCACGTACGAGCAGTACTTC; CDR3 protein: CATSGPTYEQYF
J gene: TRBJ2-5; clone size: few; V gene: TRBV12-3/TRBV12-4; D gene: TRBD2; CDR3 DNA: TGTGCCAGCAGTAAACCCCCAGCGGGGGGGAAGGAGACCCAGTACTTC; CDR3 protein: CASSKPPAGGKETQYF
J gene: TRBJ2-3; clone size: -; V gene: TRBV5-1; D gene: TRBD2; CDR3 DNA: TGCGCCAGCAGGGCGGCCGGGGGGTACACAGATACGCAGTATTTT; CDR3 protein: CASRAAGGYTDTQYF
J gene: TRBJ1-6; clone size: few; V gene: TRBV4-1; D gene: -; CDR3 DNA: TGCGCCAGCAGCCAAGTGGTGGGGGCTGGGAATTCACCCCTCCACTTT; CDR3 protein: CASSQVVGAGNSPLHF
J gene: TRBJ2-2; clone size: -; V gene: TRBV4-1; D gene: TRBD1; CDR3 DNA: TGCGCCAGCAGCCCGGGACAGGGGGCGGTCACCGGGGAGCTGTTTTTT; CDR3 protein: CASSPGQGAVTGELFF
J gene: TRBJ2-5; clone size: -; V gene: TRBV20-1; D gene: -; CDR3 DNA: TGCAGTGCTAGGGACCCCGGGACCCTTCAAGAGACCCAGTACTTC; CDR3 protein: CSARDPGTLQETQYF
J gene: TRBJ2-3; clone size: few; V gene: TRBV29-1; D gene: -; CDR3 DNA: TGCTCCCTCTCGGGGACAGATACGCAGTATTTT; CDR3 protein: CSLSGTDTQYF
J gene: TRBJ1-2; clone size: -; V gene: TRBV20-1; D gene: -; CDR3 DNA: TGCAGTACCAGAGGTAGGGCGGAGTATGGCTACACCTTC; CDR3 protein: CSTRGRAEYGYTF
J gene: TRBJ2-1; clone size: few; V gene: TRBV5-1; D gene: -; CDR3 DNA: TGCGCCAGCAGGCCCGGGAACAATGAGCAGTTCTTC; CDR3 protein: CASRPGNNEQFF
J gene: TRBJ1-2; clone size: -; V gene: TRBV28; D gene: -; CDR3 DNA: TGTGCCAGCAAGCAGGGTAGCGGCTACACCTTC; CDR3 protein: CASKQGSGYTF
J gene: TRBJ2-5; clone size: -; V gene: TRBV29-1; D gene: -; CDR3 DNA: TGCAGCGTTCCACAAGGGCGACAGACGCCGGAGACCCAGTACTTC; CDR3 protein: CSVPQGRQTPETQYF
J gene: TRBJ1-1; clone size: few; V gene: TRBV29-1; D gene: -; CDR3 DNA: TGCAGCGTTGGTTGGGGGTGGAACACTGAAGCTTTCTTT; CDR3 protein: CSVGWGWNTEAFF
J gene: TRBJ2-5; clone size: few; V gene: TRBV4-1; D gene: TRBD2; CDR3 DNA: TGCGCCAGCAGCCCCGGGACTAGCGGGTGGGAGACCCAGTACTTC; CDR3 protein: CASSPGTSGWETQYF
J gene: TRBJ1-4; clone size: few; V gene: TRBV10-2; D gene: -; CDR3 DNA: TGCGCCAGCACCTCAGGGACGGTTAATGAAAAACTGTTTTTT; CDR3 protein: CASTSGTVNEKLFF
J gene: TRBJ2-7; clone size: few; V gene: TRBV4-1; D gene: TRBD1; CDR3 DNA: TGCGCCAGCAGCCACCCGGGACAGGGAAGGGAGCAGTACTTC; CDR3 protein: CASSHPGQGREQYF
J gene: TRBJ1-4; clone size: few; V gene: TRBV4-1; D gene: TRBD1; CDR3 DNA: TGCGCCAGCAGCCAAGAGGGGACAGGGGGTAATGAAAAACTGTTTTTT; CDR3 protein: CASSQEGTGGNEKLFF